The 26 T cell receptor beta chains presented below share a single source sample, sequenced in a study of CD8 T cells in ankylosing spondylitis (dated by TCRdb to the late 2010s). The library was made by 5' RACE. The run used an Illumina HiSeq 2500. Using fastp at Q25 and MiXCR, TCRdb reprocessed the public reads and kept productive beta chains. Rows with a matching CDR3 protein are joined into one entry that keeps the most common DNA and genes. For this sample the table gives about 240,000 distinct CDR3 sequences, of which over 8.5% were detected only once. The ten largest clonotypes hold approximately 6.6% of the sample. The sample comprised blood, either unsorted or a sorted T cell fraction (not recorded which). The receptors were sampled from a male donor with ankylosing spondylitis or in good health (not recorded which).

This clonotype was detected ten times or more. The V and J genes are TRBV6-5 and TRBJ1-2, with a weak D call TRBD1 (6 bases). The germline V gene has CDR1 MNHEY and CDR2 SVGAGI. Trimming removed 5 bases at V and 5 bases at J, with 12 bases between. The CDR3 is 13 amino acids. CDR3 sequence (DNA): TGTGCCAGCAGTCTACAGGGTTGGTATGGCTACACCTTC. Protein: CASSLQGWYGYTF.

In this sample, this clonotype turned up many times. This chain joins TRBV10-3 and TRBJ1-5; D might be TRBD1 (5 bases). Germline V gene lookup returns CDR1 ENHRY and CDR2 SYGVKD. V gave up 5 bases and J gave up 9 bases, with 14 bases separating them. This CDR3 has 13 residues. In DNA form, the CDR3 reads TGTGCCATCAGTCCCGGACAAGCCTCGCCCCAGCATTTT. It codes for CAISPGQASPQHF.

This clonotype was found a few times. This sequence joins TRBV28 and TRBJ1-1; D is possibly TRBD1 (5 bases). There are 13 residues in the CDR3. V lost 3 bases to trimming and J lost 14 bases, with 19 bases between them. The germline gives CDR1 MDHEN, CDR2 SYDVKM. CDR3 bases: TGTGCCAGCAGTTTGGGAGGGACGGGTCTTAGGTTCTTT. Amino acids: CASSLGGTGLRFF.

The chain links TRBV5-6 to TRBJ2-1; 10 bases are a match to TRBD2. Unmatched junction bases numbered 6, after V lost 1 base and J lost 5 bases. CDR3 length equals 16 residues. CDR1 is SGHDT and CDR2 is YYEEEE in the germline V gene. The CDR3 DNA reads as TGTGCCAGCAGCTTGACGAAGCGGGGGGGCCACAATGAGCAGTTCTTC. As protein: CASSLTKRGGHNEQFF.

This clonotype was observed many times. This sequence joins TRBV5-1 and TRBJ2-2; either TRBD1 or TRBD2 may fit D (5 bases each). V was cut by 4 bases and J by 3 bases, with 19 bases left in between. The germline V gene encodes CDR1 SGHRS and CDR2 YFSETQ. The CDR3 length is 17 residues. The CDR3 nucleotides read TGCGCCAGCAGCGTGACTATTGTGGGGGTTTACACCGGGGAGCTGTTTTTT. It translates to CASSVTIVGVYTGELFF.

There are many counts of this clonotype. The chain joins TRBV5-1 to TRBJ1-5; D perhaps matches TRBD1 (5 bases). The V end was cut by 4 bases, the J end by 6 bases, with 14 bases between. CDR1 SGHRS and CDR2 YFSETQ come from the germline V gene. The CDR3 runs 14 residues. CDR3 protein: CASSPDGGGQPQHF. Here the CDR3 DNA reads TGCGCCAGCAGCCCGGACGGTGGGGGTCAGCCCCAGCATTTT.

In this sample, this clonotype turned up many times. The DNA for the CDR3 is TGTGCCAGCAGCTTAGCACAGGGGGCCACCGAGCAGTACTTC. Its protein is CASSLAQGATEQYF. The V and J genes are TRBV11-2 and TRBJ2-7; TRBD1 aligns across 9 bases. The junction had 4 bases not matched to a gene; V was cut back by 1 base and J by 6 bases. Germline assignment: CDR1 SGHAT and CDR2 FQNNGV. This CDR3 spans 14 amino acids.

On this clonotype itself: This may arise from a read error, as a much more abundant clone is one base away. This rearrangement joins TRBV12-3 or TRBV12-4 to TRBJ2-6; tentative D call: TRBD2 (5 bases). This CDR3 region has 15 residues. V was cut by 6 bases and J by 2 bases, with 11 bases left in between. The CDR3 sequence: CASRTDGAGANVLTF. The CDR3 DNA sequence: TGTGCCAGCAGAACTGACGGGGCTGGGGCCAACGTCCTGACTTTC.

The genes are TRBV29-1 and TRBJ2-7, with D possibly TRBD2 on 5 matching bases. V was shortened by 6 bases and J by 0 bases, with 12 bases between the two germline ends. This CDR3 is built from 13 residues. Looked up from germline, CDR1 is SQVTM and CDR2 is ANQGSEA. CDR3 bases: TGCAGCGTCGAGGACTCAAGCTCCTACGAGCAGTACTTC. Protein sequence: CSVEDSSSYEQYF.

This clonotype has at least ten counts. V usage is TRBV6-1 and J usage is TRBJ2-5; perhaps TRBD1 as D (8 bases). The CDR3 sequence is 15 residues long. Deletions cut 4 bases from V and 1 base from J, with 13 bases between. The V gene's germline CDR1 is MNHNS and CDR2 SASEGT. The CDR3 protein is CASSAGGGSQETQYF. Written as DNA, the CDR3 is TGTGCCAGCAGTGCAGGGGGCGGGAGCCAAGAGACCCAGTACTTC.

This clonotype was recorded many times. The chain combines TRBV12-3 or TRBV12-4 with TRBJ2-3, with D unresolved. The V end lost 0 bases, the J end lost 1 base, and 14 bases lay between the germline ends. The CDR3 spans 17 residues. CDR3 region: CASSLALRVSGTDTQYF. CDR3 nucleotide sequence: TGTGCCAGCAGTTTAGCGCTAAGAGTTTCAGGCACAGATACGCAGTATTTT.

This clonotype has at least ten counts. V and J are TRBV15 and TRBJ1-5, with D tentatively TRBD1 (5 bases). Germline V gene sequence: CDR1 LNHNV, CDR2 YYDKDF (reference sequence). This CDR3 has 14 residues. The V gene lost 2 bases and the J gene lost 6 bases, with 11 bases spanning the gap. CDR3 sequence reads: CATSRQGPGQPQHF. CDR3 sequence (DNA): TGTGCCACCAGCAGACAGGGTCCAGGTCAGCCCCAGCATTTT.

This clonotype was detected ten times or more. The chain links TRBV3-1 to TRBJ2-7, with D possibly matching TRBD2 (6 bases). Looked up from germline, CDR1 is LGHDT and CDR2 is YNNKEL (reference sequence). The ends were cut back, 1 base at V and 0 bases at J, with 10 bases in the middle. CDR3 size: 15 residues. The CDR3 loop reads CASSQGIAASYEQYF. Written as DNA, the CDR3 is TGTGCCAGCAGCCAAGGGATAGCGGCCTCCTACGAGCAGTACTTC.

This chain joins TRBV7-6 and TRBJ2-1, with 7 bases matching TRBD1. The CDR3 contains 14 residues. V shed 8 bases, J shed 5 bases, and the junction held 9 bases outside the gene matches. Germline V gives CDR1 SGHVS, CDR2 FNYEAQ. For the CDR3, the DNA is TGTGCCAGCTCACCCGGGGACAGAGACAATGAGCAGTTCTTC. Amino acids: CASSPGDRDNEQFF.

The sample holds a few counts of this clonotype. This chain joins TRBV3-1 and TRBJ2-2, with 8 positions matching TRBD2. Germline V gives CDR1 LGHDT, CDR2 YNNKEL (reference sequence). V lost 1 base and J lost 6; bases outside the gene matches: 4. This CDR3 has 15 amino acids. CDR3 sequence: CASSQGWREAGELFF. Here the CDR3 DNA reads TGTGCCAGCAGCCAAGGTTGGCGGGAGGCCGGGGAGCTGTTTTTT.

This clonotype was detected only a few times. V is TRBV5-1 and J is TRBJ1-5, with D possibly being TRBD1 (5 bases). This CDR3 has 16 amino acids. The germline V gene has CDR1 SGHRS and CDR2 YFSETQ. V gave up 4 bases and J gave up 3 bases, with 17 bases separating them. As DNA, the CDR3 is TGCGCCAGCAGCCCGGGTGGGGGGGAATCCAATCAGCCCCAGCATTTT. This gives the protein CASSPGGGESNQPQHF. Filled out from reference TRBV5-1 and TRBJ1-5, the complete variable domain reads KAGVTQTPRYLIKTRGQQVTLSCSPISGHRSVSWYQQTPGQGLQFLFEYFSETQRNKGNFPGRFSGRQFSNSRSEMNVSTLELGDSALYLCASSPGGGESNQPQHFGDGTRLSIL.

This clonotype came up many times. The chain uses TRBV29-1 and TRBJ2-7; the D call may be TRBD1 or TRBD2 (6 bases each). The CDR3 has 14 residues. Germline V gives CDR1 SQVTM, CDR2 ANQGSEA. V was shortened by 3 bases and J by 5 bases, with 17 bases between the two germline ends. This CDR3 reads CSVEDSGWSHEQYF. CDR3 DNA sequence: TGCAGCGTTGAGGACAGCGGGTGGTCCCACGAGCAGTACTTC.

The chain couples TRBV7-9 to TRBJ1-5, with D tentatively TRBD1 (6 bases). V lost 4 bases and J 9 bases, leaving 13 bases between the germline ends. The CDR3 has 13 amino acids. Germline V gene data show CDR1 as SEHNR and CDR2 as FQNEAQ (reference sequence). CDR3 protein: CASSSGGGPPQHF. CDR3 sequence (DNA): TGTGCCAGCAGCTCTGGAGGGGGTCCGCCCCAGCATTTT. Based on the CDR3 plus reference TRBV7-9 and TRBJ1-5, the full variable domain is DTGVSQNPRHKITKRGQNVTFRCDPISEHNRLYWYRQTLGQGPEFLTYFQNEAQLEKSRLLSDRFSAERPKGSFSTLEIQRTEQGDSAMYLCASSSGGGPPQHFGDGTRLSIL.

In the case of this clonotype: A much larger clone sits a single nucleotide away, making a read error possible. This sequence joins TRBV29-1 and TRBJ2-7; perhaps TRBD2 as D (6 bases). Germline V gene lookup returns CDR1 SQVTM and CDR2 ANQGSEA. V was trimmed by 2 bases and J by 11 bases, leaving 16 bases between them. The CDR3 totals 12 residues. CDR3 loop: CSVENWGREKYF. The CDR3 nucleotides read TGCAGCGTTGAAAATTGGGGCCGGGAGAAGTACTTC.

In this sample, this clonotype turned up many times. For the CDR3, the DNA is TGTGCCAGCAGCCGAACCGATTCAACGAACACCGGGGAGCTGTTTTTT. Amino acids: CASSRTDSTNTGELFF. The chain recombines TRBV2 with TRBJ2-2; D gene ambiguous. The V end lost 6 bases, the J end lost 0 bases, and 14 bases lay between the germline ends. The CDR3 length is 16 residues. Germline-derived CDR1 and CDR2 are SNHLY and FYNNEI.

Many counts were recorded for this clonotype. This chain joins TRBV20-1 and TRBJ2-3; TRBD2 matches at 8 bases. Germline CDR1 is DFQATT and CDR2 is SNEGSKA (reference sequence). The CDR3 length is 16 residues. The V segment lost 3 bases and the J segment 2 bases; nucleotides outside the gene matches: 10. CDR3: CSASNLKRGTTDTQYF. In DNA, the CDR3 is TGCAGTGCTAGTAATCTAAAGCGGGGGACCACAGATACGCAGTATTTT.

CDR3 bases: TGTGCCAGCAGCTTAGTCACGAACACCGGGGAGCTGTTTTTT. This sequence encodes CASSLVTNTGELFF. V and J are TRBV7-9 and TRBJ2-2, with D uncertain. Germline CDR1 and CDR2: SEHNR and FQNEAQ (reference sequence). The CDR3 is 14 amino acids. V was clipped by 1 base and J by 0 bases, with 3 bases between them.

This clonotype was seen ten or more times. CDR3 amino acids: CATSRAYVNIYEQYF. DNA of the CDR3: TGTGCCACCAGCAGAGCGTATGTTAATATCTACGAGCAGTACTTC. The chain is built from TRBV15 and TRBJ2-7; D gene ambiguous. V was cut by 1 base and J by 3 bases, with 13 bases left in between. CDR1 LNHNV and CDR2 YYDKDF come from the germline V gene (reference sequence). The CDR3 runs to 15 residues.

This clonotype has just a few counts. The rearrangement joins TRBV29-1 to TRBJ2-7; 8 nucleotides line up with TRBD1. The CDR3 runs to 12 residues. With V trimmed by 4 bases and J by 4 bases, 3 bases remained unmatched. Germline CDR1 SQVTM, CDR2 ANQGSEA. The CDR3 spells CSVGDRGYEQYF. DNA for the CDR3: TGCAGCGTTGGCGACAGGGGATACGAGCAGTACTTC.

This clonotype showed up many times. The CDR3 protein is CSVEAHSGQETQYF. CDR3 nucleotides: TGCAGCGTTGAGGCCCACTCGGGACAAGAGACCCAGTACTTC. This sequence joins TRBV29-1 and TRBJ2-5; a possible D gene is TRBD2 (5 bases). Trimming left V 3 bases short and J 2 bases short, with 13 bases between. Germline values: CDR1 SQVTM, CDR2 ANQGSEA. The CDR3 runs to 14 residues.

This clonotype was seen only a few times. The CDR3 nucleotides read TGTGCCAGCAGTTCACGGACTGGAAACACCATATATTTT. Its translation is CASSSRTGNTIYF. V usage is TRBV27 and J usage is TRBJ1-3; no clear D. The CDR3 totals 13 residues. The V gene's germline CDR1 is MNHEY and CDR2 SMNVEV (reference sequence). Deletions cut 4 bases from V and 2 bases from J, with 6 bases between.